The TCR beta chain described here comes from a study of blood T cell repertoires in COVID-19. Looking at the study overall: Whether acute or convalescent, the COVID-19 samples came from the United States, Italy and Spain. PBMCs, B-cell-depleted T cells, or T cells provided the cDNA or gDNA that made up the material.

TCRdb's copy holds only in-frame clones and misses some; the assay was immunoSEQ multiplex PCR. The repertoire has about 98,000 clones, 75% to 85% of them found once; the top ten carry around 24%. This CDR3 has 16 amino acids. In germline, CDR1 is SGHKS, CDR2 YYEKEE (reference sequence). The V and J ends lost 4 bases and 5 bases, in that order; junction bases with no gene match: 10. V usage is TRBV5-5 and J usage is TRBJ2-3, with 10 positions matching TRBD2. Sequenced material: peripheral blood. This receptor was obtained from a man aged 70-80 years with acute or convalescent COVID-19. CDR3 sequence reads: CASSPSWQRGGDTQYF. Written as DNA, the CDR3 is TGTGCCAGCAGCCCGTCGTGGCAGCGGGGGGGAGATACGCAGTATTTT.